A single sample gave rise to the 14 T cell receptor beta chains below, sequenced in a study of T cells after posttransplantation cyclophosphamide. TCRdb's copy holds only in-frame clones and misses some; the assay was immunoSEQ multiplex PCR. Altogether 40,000 to 60,000 clones were found in the sample, and no singletons occur. The source material was PBMCs. The receptor set was obtained from a middle-aged man in good health, CMV-negative, and a related stem cell transplant donor.

This clone was detected ten times or more. The rearrangement uses TRBV7-6 and TRBJ2-3; D is perhaps TRBD1 (6 bases). CDR1 and CDR2 from the germline V gene are SGHVS and FNYEAQ. V lost 4 bases to trimming and J lost 0 bases, with 8 bases between them. The CDR3 is 14 residues long. The CDR3 sequence is CASSYRESTDTQYF. Written as DNA, the CDR3 is TGTGCCAGCAGCTACAGGGAGAGCACAGATACGCAGTATTTT.

This clone was counted many times. The V gene is TRBV5-6, the J gene TRBJ1-5, with D possibly TRBD1 on 5 matching bases. Germline assignment: CDR1 SGHDT and CDR2 YYEEEE. The CDR3 has 15 amino acids. With 3 bases removed from V and 2 bases from J, the gap between germline ends came to 12 bases. In DNA form, the CDR3 reads TGTGCCAGCAGCTGGGGGGGGATTCGCAATCAGCCCCAGCATTTT. Translating gives CASSWGGIRNQPQHF.

In this sample, this clone turned up many times. This chain connects TRBV2 to TRBJ2-7; D might be TRBD1 (5 bases). Germline values: CDR1 SNHLY, CDR2 FYNNEI. CDR3 length equals 15 residues. The V end lost 7 bases, the J end lost 4 bases, and 20 bases lay between the germline ends. CDR3 nucleotide sequence: TGTGCCAGCATCGCCATGGGCCCCAGGGAATACGAGCAGTACTTC. It codes for CASIAMGPREYEQYF.

This clone was recorded at least ten times. The chain joins TRBV11-2 to TRBJ2-1, with 9 bases identical to TRBD2. Germline CDR1 is SGHAT and CDR2 is FQNNGV. V shed 5 bases and J 5 bases; nucleotides not matched to a gene: 13. CDR3 length: 17 amino acids. The CDR3 spells CASSKAYSGRNHNEQFF. The CDR3, as DNA: TGTGCCAGCAGCAAAGCCTACAGCGGGAGGAACCACAATGAGCAGTTCTTC. Together with reference TRBV11-2 and TRBJ2-1, the CDR3 gives the full variable domain: EAGVAQSPRYKIIEKRQSVAFWCNPISGHATLYWYQQILGQGPKLLIQFQNNGVVDDSQLPKDRFSAERLKGVDSTLKIQPAKLEDSAVYLCASSKAYSGRNHNEQFFGPGTRLTVL.

This clone has ten or more counts. The V and J genes are TRBV7-6 and TRBJ2-1; 7 nucleotides match TRBD2. Germline CDR1 SGHVS, CDR2 FNYEAQ. The CDR3 has 16 residues. The V and J ends lost 5 bases and 3 bases, in that order; junction bases with no gene match: 10. The CDR3 protein is CASSPEPSGVYNEQFF. The CDR3 DNA is TGTGCCAGCAGCCCCGAACCAAGCGGGGTCTACAATGAGCAGTTCTTC.

The sample holds many counts of this clone. The J gene is TRBJ1-5, the V gene TRBV19; perhaps TRBD1 as D (6 bases). Germline values: CDR1 LNHDA, CDR2 SQIVND (reference sequence). V was clipped by 6 bases and J by 0 bases, with 12 bases between them. The length of the CDR3 is 15 residues. This CDR3 is CASRETGDSNQPQHF. The DNA for the CDR3 is TGTGCCAGTAGGGAGACAGGAGATAGCAATCAGCCCCAGCATTTT.

This clone was observed many times. This rearrangement joins TRBV5-1 to TRBJ2-5, with 8 bases matching TRBD1. The CDR3 consists of 14 residues. V lost 3 bases to trimming and J lost 5 bases; unmatched junction nucleotides: 6. The germline gives CDR1 SGHRS, CDR2 YFSETQ. The CDR3 coding sequence is TGCGCCAGCAGCTCAGGACAGGGTAGCGAGACCCAGTACTTC. This encodes CASSSGQGSETQYF.

At least ten counts were recorded for this clone. The chain joins TRBV5-1 to TRBJ1-1, with 8 bases matching TRBD1. V lost 4 bases, J lost 6 bases, and 5 bases stayed unmatched. CDR1 is SGHRS and CDR2 is YFSETQ in the germline V gene. The CDR3 is made up of 13 amino acids. This CDR3 is CASSTDREAEAFF. As DNA, the CDR3 is TGCGCCAGCAGCACGGACAGGGAGGCTGAAGCTTTCTTT.

This clone was observed many times. The chain links TRBV29-1 to TRBJ2-5; D is unresolved. The germline V gene encodes CDR1 SQVTM and CDR2 ANQGSEA. This CDR3 region has 11 residues. V was pared by 6 bases and J by 1 base, with 6 bases between. The CDR3 sequence: CSVDSQETQYF. The CDR3 DNA reads as TGCAGCGTCGACTCCCAAGAGACCCAGTACTTC.

V is TRBV27 and J is TRBJ2-1; D unresolved. CDR1 and CDR2 from the germline V gene are MNHEY and SMNVEV (reference sequence). CDR3 size: 16 residues. V gave up 5 bases and J gave up 0 bases, with 14 bases separating them. The CDR3 DNA follows: TGTGCCAGCAGTCCAGAACCTGTGTTCTCCTACAATGAGCAGTTCTTC. It encodes CASSPEPVFSYNEQFF.

This clone was counted at least ten times. The rearrangement links TRBV7-2 to TRBJ2-7; D uncertain. The germline CDR1 and CDR2 sequences are SGHTA and FQGNSA. Trimming shortened V by 3 bases and J by 1 base, and 7 bases separated the two germline ends. This CDR3 has 13 residues. The CDR3: CASSLTPSYEQYF. CDR3 coding DNA: TGTGCCAGCAGCTTGACTCCGTCCTACGAGCAGTACTTC. Complete variable domain (other parts from reference TRBV7-2 and TRBJ2-7): GAGVSQSPSNKVTEKGKDVELRCDPISGHTALYWYRQSLGQGLEFLIYFQGNSAPDKSGLPSDRFSAERTGGSVSTLTIQRTQQEDSAVYLCASSLTPSYEQYFGPGTRLTVT.

In its sample, this clone was seen many times. CDR3 region: CASSQLGLGNQPQHF. DNA for the CDR3: TGCGCCAGCAGCCAGCTGGGGCTCGGCAATCAGCCCCAGCATTTT. The chain has TRBV4-1 and TRBJ1-5; a possible D gene is TRBD1 (5 bases). The CDR3 has 15 amino acids. The V end was cut by 3 bases, the J end by 2 bases, with 11 bases between. Germline V gene data show CDR1 as MGHRA and CDR2 as YSYEKL.

This clone has ten or more counts. V is TRBV7-8 and J is TRBJ2-5, with 9 bases identical to TRBD2. Trimming at V came to 6 bases and at J to 3 bases, leaving 14 bases not matched to a gene. In germline, CDR1 is SGHVS, CDR2 FQNEAQ. CDR3 size: 17 residues. CDR3: CASRRFWTSAKEETQYF. The CDR3 DNA is TGTGCCAGCAGACGATTCTGGACTAGCGCCAAGGAAGAGACCCAGTACTTC.

This clone has a count of ten or more. The chain recombines TRBV27 with TRBJ2-7; 11 positions agree with TRBD2. The CDR3 sequence is 16 residues long. The junction had 7 bases not matched to a gene; V was cut back by 4 bases and J by 2 bases. Germline V gene data show CDR1 as MNHEY and CDR2 as SMNVEV (reference sequence). The CDR3 DNA follows: TGTGCCAGCAGTTCTCTGACTAGCGGGGTCACCTACGAGCAGTACTTC. It encodes CASSSLTSGVTYEQYF.